The next 26 T cell receptor beta chains were all read from a single sample in a study of siplizumab effects on memory and regulatory T cells (dated by TCRdb to between 2019 and 2020). To prepare the library, the immunoSEQ multiplex PCR assay was applied. TCRdb stores this immuneACCESS table with in-frame sequences only. Part of the clones is absent; in the studies checked, under half of the shortfall reflects unresolved V genes, and no reason is known for the rest. Within this sample are more than 50,000 clones, with approximately 93% of them counted one time only. Around 40% of the sample belongs to the ten largest clones. The sequenced sample consisted of CD8+ T cells sorted from blood. These receptors originate from a human donor in good health.

The chain recombines TRBV10-3 with TRBJ2-7, with TRBD1 identical over 10 bases. CDR1 is ENHRY and CDR2 is SYGVKD in the germline V gene. The CDR3 loop spans 12 amino acids. J gave up 3 bases and V 8 bases, and 1 base lay outside the gene matches. This chain's CDR3 is CAIGTGVYEQYF. CDR3 nucleotide sequence: TGTGCCATCGGGACAGGGGTCTACGAGCAGTACTTC.

The rearrangement links TRBV5-1 to TRBJ1-1; TRBD1 might be the D (5 bases). Germline CDR1 is SGHRS and CDR2 is YFSETQ. Trimming removed 6 bases at V and 5 bases at J, with 17 bases between. The CDR3 is 14 amino acids. This CDR3 reads CASTPDGGWTEAFF. As DNA, the CDR3 is TGCGCCAGCACCCCGGATGGGGGTTGGACTGAAGCTTTCTTT. The whole variable domain, filled in from reference TRBV5-1 and TRBJ1-1, reads KAGVTQTPRYLIKTRGQQVTLSCSPISGHRSVSWYQQTPGQGLQFLFEYFSETQRNKGNFPGRFSGRQFSNSRSEMNVSTLELGDSALYLCASTPDGGWTEAFFGQGTRLTVV.

The chain combines TRBV29-1 with TRBJ2-1, with D perhaps TRBD2 (6 bases). CDR3 length: 15 amino acids. Trimming removed 2 bases from V and 3 bases from J, with 14 bases in between. Germline V gene data show CDR1 as SQVTM and CDR2 as ANQGSEA. CDR3: CSVETGRKSYNEQFF. For the CDR3, the DNA is TGCAGCGTTGAAACCGGGAGAAAAAGCTACAATGAGCAGTTCTTC.

J is TRBJ1-4 and V is TRBV19; D is unclear. V was cut by 9 bases and J by 0 bases, with 11 bases left in between. The CDR3 contains 14 residues. Germline loops: CDR1 LNHDA, CDR2 SQIVND (reference sequence). The chain's CDR3 is CASSPGATNEKLFF. DNA of the CDR3: TGTGCCAGCTCCCCAGGAGCAACTAATGAAAAACTGTTTTTT.

The J gene is TRBJ1-5, the V gene TRBV4-1; 9 bases agree with TRBD1. The CDR3 runs to 15 residues. The V segment lost 4 bases and the J segment 6 bases; nucleotides outside the gene matches: 7. The V gene's germline CDR1 is MGHRA and CDR2 YSYEKL. The CDR3 DNA sequence: TGCGCCAGCAGCCCAGAACAGGGGGCCGTTCAGCCCCAGCATTTT. The encoded protein is CASSPEQGAVQPQHF.

The J gene is TRBJ2-3, the V gene TRBV11-2; D remains ambiguous. CDR3 size: 18 residues. Between the trimmed V and J ends, which lost 0 bases and 6 bases, there was a span of 22 bases. Per germline, CDR1 SGHAT and CDR2 FQNNGV. CDR3 sequence reads: CASSLDLLLDRSVDTQYF. The CDR3 bases are TGTGCCAGCAGCTTAGACCTCCTCCTGGACCGTTCGGTCGATACGCAGTATTTT.

This rearrangement joins TRBV29-1 to TRBJ2-7; D perhaps matches TRBD2 (5 bases). The V end was cut by 7 bases, the J end by 0 bases, with 13 bases between. Germline lookup yields CDR1 SQVTM and CDR2 ANQGSEA. The CDR3 is 13 amino acids. CDR3 nucleotides: TGCAGCGCGAATTTCCGGGACTCCTACGAGCAGTACTTC. The encoded protein is CSANFRDSYEQYF.

The chain carries TRBV7-9 and TRBJ1-4, with D uncertain. V lost 7 bases, J lost 8 bases, and 11 bases lay in between. Per germline, CDR1 SEHNR and CDR2 FQNEAQ (reference sequence). This CDR3 spans 12 amino acids. The CDR3 DNA is TGTGCCAGCACCCTGGCGGGGGAAAAACTGTTTTTT. Its translation is CASTLAGEKLFF.

The genes are TRBV6-1 and TRBJ2-1, with TRBD2 matching 7 bases. V lost 4 bases to trimming and J lost 6 bases; unmatched junction nucleotides: 3. Per germline, CDR1 MNHNS and CDR2 SASEGT. The CDR3 length is 13 residues. In nucleotides, the CDR3 is TGTGCCAGCAGTGTGAGCGGGATCAATGAGCAGTTCTTC. Its protein product is CASSVSGINEQFF.

This chain joins TRBV9 and TRBJ2-3, with 7 bases matching TRBD2. The CDR3 extends over 15 amino acids. Germline V gene data show CDR1 as SGDLS and CDR2 as YYNGEE. Trimming cost V 0 bases and J 4 bases; bases outside gene matches: 5. CDR3 sequence: CASSVGTRLSDTQYF. For the CDR3, the DNA is TGTGCCAGCAGCGTAGGGACTAGACTGTCAGATACGCAGTATTTT. Together with reference TRBV9 and TRBJ2-3, the CDR3 gives the full variable domain: DSGVTQTPKHLITATGQRVTLRCSPRSGDLSVYWYQQSLDQGLQFLIQYYNGEERAKGNILERFSAQQFPDLHSELNLSSLELGDSALYFCASSVGTRLSDTQYFGPGTRLTVL.

V is TRBV2 and J is TRBJ2-7; maybe TRBD1 (5 bases). Germline CDR1 SNHLY, CDR2 FYNNEI. The CDR3 length is 17 residues. V gave up 0 bases and J gave up 3 bases, with 18 bases separating them. In DNA, the CDR3 is TGTGCCAGCAGTGAAGCGCTTCAGGGCGGAGCAATCTACGAGCAGTACTTC. This encodes CASSEALQGGAIYEQYF.

The chain couples TRBV9 to TRBJ2-5; 9 positions agree with TRBD2. Germline lookup yields CDR1 SGDLS and CDR2 YYNGEE. The CDR3 is made up of 16 amino acids. V trimming: 2 bases; J trimming: 2 bases; junction bases outside the gene matches: 7. CDR3 nucleotide sequence: TGTGCCAGCAGCGTGGGGGCTAGCGGGACACAAGAGACCCAGTACTTC. Translated: CASSVGASGTQETQYF.

The chain carries TRBV21-1 and TRBJ1-2; the DNA was not compared with TRBD1, the D call given in the table. TRBV21-1 is recorded as a pseudogene. The CDR3 runs 15 residues. CDR3 coding DNA: TGTGCCAGCAGCCCTAAAGATGGGGGCGGGTATGACTACACCTTC. The encoded protein is CASSPKDGGGYDYTF.

The chain couples TRBV6-1 to TRBJ2-5, with D unresolved. Near its end, the DNA agrees better with TRBJ2-7, so the J call may be wrong. Germline loops: CDR1 MNHNS, CDR2 SASEGT. The CDR3 runs to 14 residues. The CDR3 nucleotides read TGTGCCAGCACCGGACCCTCAGCTGCCTACGAGCAGTACTTC. This codes for CASTGPSAAYEQYF.

The chain couples TRBV7-3 to TRBJ2-5; tentatively, D is TRBD1 or TRBD2 (5 bases each). The CDR3 has 14 amino acids. Germline assignment: CDR1 SGHTA and CDR2 FQGTGA. The V end lost 6 bases, the J end lost 3 bases, and 14 bases lay between the germline ends. DNA of the CDR3: TGTGCCAGCAGTTCCGTATTGGGGGAAGAGACCCAGTACTTC. It is translated as CASSSVLGEETQYF.

This clone was found a few times. The V gene is TRBV12-5, the J gene TRBJ1-2, with D unresolved. Germline-derived CDR1 and CDR2 are LGHNT and FRNRAP. V was clipped by 0 bases and J by 8 bases, with 10 bases between them. The CDR3 loop spans 13 amino acids. CDR3 coding DNA: TGTGCTAGTGGTTTGGTAAGCAGCGACGGCTACACCTTC. Its translation: CASGLVSSDGYTF.

This clone was recorded a few times. This chain connects TRBV28 to TRBJ2-3; 10 bases are a match to TRBD2. This CDR3 is 16 amino acids long. Germline V gene lookup returns CDR1 MDHEN and CDR2 SYDVKM. The junction had 6 bases not matched to a gene; V was cut back by 4 bases and J by 2 bases. The CDR3 protein is CASSYLLAGPTDTQYF. The CDR3 DNA is TGTGCCAGCAGTTACCTACTAGCGGGGCCCACAGATACGCAGTATTTT.

The V and J genes are TRBV6-1 and TRBJ2-7; 8 bases are a match to TRBD2. With 10 bases clipped from V and 8 bases from J, the junction kept 10 bases outside the gene matches. In germline, CDR1 is MNHNS, CDR2 SASEGT. The CDR3 spans 12 residues. CDR3 loop: CATGLAAWQQYF. For the CDR3, the DNA is TGTGCCACCGGACTAGCAGCCTGGCAGCAGTACTTC.

This clone was seen once. The chain couples TRBV9 to TRBJ2-2; TRBD1 matches 8 bases. This CDR3 spans 16 amino acids. Germline CDR1 is SGDLS and CDR2 is YYNGEE. J was trimmed by 3 bases and V by 0 bases; bases with no gene match: 4. The CDR3 DNA reads as TGTGCCAGCAGCGTAGGGGCAGGGGGCTACACCGGGGAGCTGTTTTTT. This gives the protein CASSVGAGGYTGELFF.

This rearrangement joins TRBV27 to TRBJ2-3, with TRBD2 matching 8 bases. From germline, CDR1 is MNHEY and CDR2 SMNVEV (reference sequence). V lost 3 bases and J lost 5; bases outside the gene matches: 10. The CDR3 has 16 residues. This chain's CDR3 is CASSLSSAGVRDTQYF. The CDR3 nucleotides are TGTGCCAGCAGTTTGAGCTCAGCGGGAGTGAGAGATACGCAGTATTTT.

The chain uses TRBV9 and TRBJ2-3; 10 nucleotides match TRBD2. The germline V gene has CDR1 SGDLS and CDR2 YYNGEE. This CDR3 is 15 amino acids long. Trimming removed 3 bases from V and 4 bases from J; junction bases left unmatched: 5. The CDR3 nucleotides read TGTGCCAGCAGCGCCCTAGCGGGAGCTCCAGATACGCAGTATTTT. It encodes CASSALAGAPDTQYF.

The chain recombines TRBV7-2 with TRBJ2-5; possible D gene TRBD2, 6 bases. The CDR3 runs to 14 residues. V lost 5 bases and J lost 1, with 11 bases in between. Germline values: CDR1 SGHTA, CDR2 FQGNSA. CDR3 sequence (DNA): TGTGCCAGCAGCGCCGCGGGGTCCCAAGAGACCCAGTACTTC. This gives the protein CASSAAGSQETQYF.

V and J are TRBV30 and TRBJ2-3; 7 positions agree with TRBD1. Germline CDR1 GTSNPN, CDR2 SVGIG (reference sequence). Trimming took 1 base from V and 4 from J; bases not matched to a gene: 5. The CDR3 totals 14 residues. CDR3 loop: CAWSGQGAPDTQYF. The CDR3 coding sequence is TGTGCCTGGAGTGGACAGGGAGCTCCAGATACGCAGTATTTT.

This sequence joins TRBV19 and TRBJ2-7; 16 nucleotides agree with TRBD2. Trimming took 5 bases from V and 5 from J; bases not matched to a gene: 15. This CDR3 region has 19 residues. In germline, CDR1 is LNHDA, CDR2 SQIVND (reference sequence). The CDR3 DNA reads TGTGCCAGTAGTCCCCTCCCGGGACTAGCGGGGGGGGCAGAGGACGAGCAGTACTTC. Residues: CASSPLPGLAGGAEDEQYF.

The rearrangement uses TRBV29-1 and TRBJ2-5, with TRBD1 matching 8 bases. The CDR3 runs to 15 residues. The germline gives CDR1 SQVTM, CDR2 ANQGSEA. V lost 3 bases to trimming and J lost 1 base; unmatched junction nucleotides: 7. The CDR3 bases are TGCAGCGTTGATGGGGGACAGGAAATCCAAGAGACCCAGTACTTC. Its translation is CSVDGGQEIQETQYF.

The V gene is TRBV28, the J gene TRBJ2-2; a weak D match, TRBD2 (6 bases). V lost 3 bases to trimming and J lost 4 bases, with 24 bases between them. The CDR3 runs to 19 residues. Germline values: CDR1 MDHEN, CDR2 SYDVKM. CDR3 coding DNA: TGTGCCAGCAGTTTCTCTGGGGCTAGCGCAAATGGACCCACCGGGGAGCTGTTTTTT. Residues: CASSFSGASANGPTGELFF.